The 10 T cell receptor beta chains in this list originate from one sample, sequenced in a study of cytomegalovirus exposure and HLA in healthy donors (dated by TCRdb to the late 2010s). The library was prepared using the immunoSEQ multiplex PCR assay. TCRdb holds this immuneACCESS table with in-frame rearrangements only. Some clones are missing; in checked studies, unresolved V genes explain under half, and the rest has no known cause. Recorded for this sample are just under 150,000 clones; approximately 90% of them occurred a single time. The top ten clonotypes cover 3.5% to 5% of the sample. Sequencing was performed on PBMCs. These receptor sequences come from a man aged 18 to 29 in good health and CMV-seropositive.

CDR3: CASSYRAVYNEQFF. CDR3 nucleotide sequence: TGTGCCAGCAGTTACCGCGCCGTATACAATGAGCAGTTCTTC. The chain couples TRBV6-5 to TRBJ2-1; no firm D call. The germline gives CDR1 MNHEY, CDR2 SVGAGI. Trimming cost V 2 bases and J 4 bases, with 9 bases left between them. The length of the CDR3 is 14 residues.

This rearrangement joins TRBV11-2 to TRBJ2-7; D possibly corresponds to TRBD1 (6 bases). CDR1 is SGHAT, CDR2 FQNNGV, per germline. Trimming shortened V by 4 bases and J by 5 bases, and 12 bases separated the two germline ends. This CDR3 is built from 13 residues. CDR3 sequence: CASSSYRDHEQYF. CDR3 coding DNA: TGTGCCAGCAGCTCATACAGGGACCACGAGCAGTACTTC.

The rearrangement links TRBV10-2 to TRBJ2-2, with 10 bases matching TRBD2. CDR1 WSHSY and CDR2 SAAADI come from the germline V gene. J was trimmed by 4 bases and V by 11 bases; bases with no gene match: 13. This CDR3 contains 16 residues. As DNA, the CDR3 is TGCGCCCTCAGCCCAGGAGCGGGAGGGGTCACCGGGGAGCTGTTTTTT. Residues: CALSPGAGGVTGELFF.

V is TRBV7-9 and J is TRBJ2-7, with no clear D. This CDR3 has 16 residues. Germline lookup yields CDR1 SEHNR and CDR2 FQNEAQ (reference sequence). The V end was cut by 1 base, the J end by 1 base, with 14 bases between. The CDR3 protein is CASSLGKAPGSYEQYF. The CDR3 region has the DNA TGTGCCAGCAGCTTAGGGAAAGCGCCTGGGTCCTACGAGCAGTACTTC. Full variable domain (remainder filled in from reference TRBV7-9 and TRBJ2-7): DTGVSQNPRHKITKRGQNVTFRCDPISEHNRLYWYRQTLGQGPEFLTYFQNEAQLEKSRLLSDRFSAERPKGSFSTLEIQRTEQGDSAMYLCASSLGKAPGSYEQYFGPGTRLTVT.

This clone appeared a few times. This chain joins TRBV5-4 and TRBJ2-1, with D possibly matching TRBD2 (5 bases). This CDR3 comprises 16 residues. V was cut by 2 bases and J by 0 bases, with 12 bases left in between. Germline V lookup: CDR1 SGHNT, CDR2 YYREEE (reference sequence). CDR3 nucleotide sequence: TGTGCCAGCAGCTTCCAGCGGCTGGGCTCCTACAATGAGCAGTTCTTC. It translates to CASSFQRLGSYNEQFF.

This chain joins TRBV4-1 and TRBJ2-7, with D possibly TRBD1 on 6 matching bases. Germline CDR1 and CDR2: MGHRA and YSYEKL. This CDR3 is built from 15 residues. Trimming pared 3 bases from V and 0 bases from J, leaving 12 bases between. CDR3 DNA: TGCGCCAGCAGCCACGGGACACTAAACTCCTACGAGCAGTACTTC. Protein sequence: CASSHGTLNSYEQYF.

CDR3 sequence: CASSLYTLGTQETQYF. CDR3 nucleotides: TGTGCCAGCAGTTTATACACCCTCGGGACACAAGAGACCCAGTACTTC. The chain uses TRBV28 and TRBJ2-5, with D possibly being TRBD1 (6 bases). There are 16 residues in the CDR3. V lost 1 base, J lost 2 bases, and 14 bases lay in between. Germline V gene data show CDR1 as MDHEN and CDR2 as SYDVKM.

This chain joins TRBV5-1 and TRBJ2-1, with 12 bases that match TRBD2. J lost 0 bases, V lost 4 bases, and 11 bases had no gene match. The CDR3 is 19 amino acids. The germline V gene has CDR1 SGHRS and CDR2 YFSETQ. CDR3 in amino acids: CASSDQWLAGGTSYNEQFF. As DNA, the CDR3 is TGCGCCAGCAGCGACCAGTGGCTAGCGGGAGGGACCTCCTACAATGAGCAGTTCTTC.

This clone occurred a few times. The rearrangement uses TRBV10-2 and TRBJ1-2, with TRBD1 matching 10 bases. Germline V lookup: CDR1 WSHSY, CDR2 SAAADI. This CDR3 has 15 residues. The junction had 14 bases not matched to a gene; V was cut back by 8 bases and J by 8 bases. The CDR3 DNA is TGCGCCAGCCAAGGACAGGGGGATATCAGTGACGGCTACACCTTC. This translates into CASQGQGDISDGYTF.

This chain joins TRBV6-1 and TRBJ2-3, with 8 bases identical to TRBD1. Germline V gives CDR1 MNHNS, CDR2 SASEGT. The CDR3 loop spans 16 amino acids. V shed 2 bases, J shed 6 bases, and the junction held 10 bases outside the gene matches. The DNA for the CDR3 is TGTGCCAGCAGTGAATATGGACAGGGACATAGGGATACGCAGTATTTT. Translated: CASSEYGQGHRDTQYF.